Sequencing of this T cell receptor (beta chain) was carried out in a study of T cell repertoires in cytomegalovirus infection. TCRdb redid the calling of the reads with MiXCR, one entry per CDR3 protein. The profile shows about 120,000 distinct CDR3 sequences, over 9.5% of them singletons. By share, this clonotype counts as medium-sized. Its antigen is as yet unknown. The clonotype comes from a human donor in good health (CMV status not recorded). Some clones in this sample may be carry-over from other donors' samples. Sequencing was performed on PBMCs, sequenced either directly or after in vitro stimulation (not recorded which).

In DNA, the CDR3 is TGTGCCAGCAGCCCCGGAGGGGCTGGGGAGGATACGCAGTATTTT. This encodes CASSPGGAGEDTQYF. The chain employs TRBV7-2 and TRBJ2-3, with D possibly TRBD2 on 6 matching bases. Germline CDR1 and CDR2: SGHTA and FQGNSA. V lost 5 bases and J 6 bases, leaving 18 bases between the germline ends. The CDR3 sequence is 15 residues long. Variable domain in full (rest from reference TRBV7-2 and TRBJ2-3): GAGVSQSPSNKVTEKGKDVELRCDPISGHTALYWYRQSLGQGLEFLIYFQGNSAPDKSGLPSDRFSAERTGGSVSTLTIQRTQQEDSAVYLCASSPGGAGEDTQYFGPGTRLTVL.